Described below is a single T cell receptor (beta chain) sequence and its context. The CDR3 has 17 amino acids. Deletions cut 4 bases from V and 0 bases from J, with 16 bases between. Germline assignment: CDR1 SGHDN and CDR2 FVKESK. This specimen belongs to a study of blood T cell repertoires in COVID-19. Background on the study: Samples representing acute and convalescent COVID-19 were sourced from the United States, Italy and Spain. Sources were T cells, B-cell-depleted T cells, or PBMCs; the material itself was cDNA or gDNA.

Original data processing: By means of reference gene primer amplification, nucleated cell counts were estimated. The table came from immunoSEQ multiplex PCR; TCRdb's copy has only in-frame clones and leaves some out. For V, J and clone size, that table is used; D and trimming come from the DNA. This table holds 25,000 to 30,000 clones, 70% to 90% found once. This sequence originates from a man between 65 and 79 years old with acute or convalescent COVID-19. The sequenced material came from peripheral blood. The rearrangement links TRBV14 to TRBJ2-1; D is perhaps TRBD1 (6 bases). CDR3 sequence reads: CASSLLQGPSSYNEQFF. CDR3 DNA: TGTGCCAGCAGCCTGCTACAGGGTCCTAGCTCCTACAATGAGCAGTTCTTC.